The 10 T cell receptor beta chains below come from one sample, sequenced in a study of blood T cell repertoires in COVID-19. Method: immunoSEQ multiplex PCR; TCRdb's copy keeps in-frame clones and lacks some. The table records around 93,000 clones, 85% to 90% of them present only once. Sequencing was carried out using peripheral blood. These receptors came from a human donor in a cohort sampled during active COVID-19.

The chain couples TRBV13 to TRBJ2-2, with D maybe TRBD2 (6 bases). CDR3 length: 15 amino acids. Trimming cost V 2 bases and J 0 bases, with 7 bases left between them. From germline, CDR1 is PRHDT and CDR2 FYEKMQ (reference sequence). The CDR3 DNA reads as TGTGCCAGCAGCTTACTAGCGTCGAACACCGGGGAGCTGTTTTTT. It specifies CASSLLASNTGELFF.

This chain links TRBV7-2 with TRBJ2-4; 8 bases agree with TRBD1. CDR1 and CDR2 (germline): SGHTA, FQGNSA. The CDR3 covers 16 residues. V was clipped by 1 base and J by 8 bases; unmatched bases: 10. For the CDR3, the DNA is TGTGCCAGCAGCTTAGTTGCGGGCAGGGGGCATGACATTCAGTACTTC. It specifies CASSLVAGRGHDIQYF.

The CDR3 nucleotides read TGTGCCAGCAGCAACACAGGGGGCTTCCTTAACTATGGCTACACCTTC. It is translated as CASSNTGGFLNYGYTF. The V gene is TRBV27, the J gene TRBJ1-2; 9 bases are a match to TRBD1. CDR3 length: 16 residues. V lost 6 bases and J lost 1; bases outside the gene matches: 9. Per the germline V gene, CDR1 is MNHEY and CDR2 is SMNVEV (reference sequence).

This clone was detected only once. The J gene is TRBJ1-2, the V gene TRBV5-5; 11 nucleotides align to TRBD1. The J segment lost 8 bases and the V segment lost 0 bases, leaving 6 bases of the junction unmatched. The CDR3 length is 15 residues. The germline gives CDR1 SGHKS, CDR2 YYEKEE (reference sequence). In DNA form, the CDR3 reads TGTGCCAGCAGCTTGGTTGGACAGGGGGCCTCGGGCTACACCTTC. It translates to CASSLVGQGASGYTF. Full variable domain (rest looked up from reference TRBV5-5 and TRBJ1-2): DAGVTQSPTHLIKTRGQQVTLRCSPISGHKSVSWYQQVLGQGPQFIFQYYEKEERGRGNFPDRFSARQFPNYSSELNVNALLLGDSALYLCASSLVGQGASGYTFGSGTRLTVV.

This clone was picked up one time. The V call is TRBV7-9, the J call TRBJ1-2, with TRBD1 identical over 11 bases. Germline loops: CDR1 SEHNR, CDR2 FQNEAQ (reference sequence). J gave up 4 bases and V 5 bases, and 3 bases lay outside the gene matches. The CDR3 sequence is 14 residues long. The CDR3 protein is CASSVGQGAYGYTF. The CDR3 nucleotides read TGTGCCAGCAGCGTCGGACAGGGGGCCTATGGCTACACCTTC. The full variable domain, in which reference TRBV7-9 and TRBJ1-2 provide the parts outside the CDR3, is DTGVSQNPRHKITKRGQNVTFRCDPISEHNRLYWYRQTLGQGPEFLTYFQNEAQLEKSRLLSDRFSAERPKGSFSTLEIQRTEQGDSAMYLCASSVGQGAYGYTFGSGTRLTVV.

The J gene is TRBJ1-5, the V gene TRBV7-9; D gene ambiguous. The germline V gene encodes CDR1 SEHNR and CDR2 FQNEAQ (reference sequence). Trimming took 5 bases from V and 6 from J, leaving 11 bases between them. This CDR3 is built from 13 residues. The CDR3 region is CASSESEAQPQHF. In DNA, the CDR3 is TGTGCCAGCAGCGAATCGGAGGCTCAGCCCCAGCATTTT.

This clone was picked up one time. This sequence joins TRBV3-1 (or the pseudogene TRBV3-2) and TRBJ1-1, with 7 bases fitting TRBD1. Per the germline V gene, CDR1 is LGHDT and CDR2 is YNNKEL (reference sequence). V shed 0 bases, J shed 11 bases, and the junction held 6 bases outside the gene matches. There are 13 residues in the CDR3. The CDR3 DNA reads as TGTGCCAGCAGCCAAGAAGACAGGGAGAGGGCTTTCTTT. Its protein product is CASSQEDRERAFF.

The chain is built from TRBV5-1 and TRBJ2-5; 9 bases agree with TRBD2. This CDR3 region has 15 residues. Germline lookup yields CDR1 SGHRS and CDR2 YFSETQ. V shed 5 bases, J shed 3 bases, and the junction held 8 bases outside the gene matches. The CDR3 bases are TGCGCCAGCAGGGCGAGCGGGGGGCGGGAAGAGACCCAGTACTTC. It codes for CASRASGGREETQYF.

This clone was seen more than once but under ten times. The chain employs TRBV5-1 and TRBJ2-7, with 7 nucleotides matching TRBD2. CDR3 size: 15 residues. CDR1 is SGHRS and CDR2 is YFSETQ in the germline V gene. Trimming removed 4 bases from V and 2 bases from J; junction bases left unmatched: 9. CDR3 region: CASSDFPGLTYEQYF. DNA of the CDR3: TGCGCCAGCAGCGATTTTCCGGGACTAACCTACGAGCAGTACTTC.

The rearrangement joins TRBV19 to TRBJ2-1; a weak D match, TRBD1 (6 bases). The length of the CDR3 is 16 residues. CDR1 and CDR2 from the germline V gene are LNHDA and SQIVND (reference sequence). V was trimmed by 4 bases and J by 0 bases, leaving 13 bases between them. DNA for the CDR3: TGTGCCAGTAGTACCGGACAGCGCCTCTCCTACAATGAGCAGTTCTTC. Translated: CASSTGQRLSYNEQFF.